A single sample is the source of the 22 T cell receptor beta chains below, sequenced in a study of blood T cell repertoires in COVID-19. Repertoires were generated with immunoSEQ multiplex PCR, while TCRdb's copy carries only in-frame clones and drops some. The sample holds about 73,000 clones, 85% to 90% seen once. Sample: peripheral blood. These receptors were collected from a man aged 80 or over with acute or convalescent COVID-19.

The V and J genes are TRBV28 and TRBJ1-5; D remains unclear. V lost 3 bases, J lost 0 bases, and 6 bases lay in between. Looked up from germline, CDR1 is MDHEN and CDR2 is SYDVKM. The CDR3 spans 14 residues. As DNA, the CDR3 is TGTGCCAGCAGTTTTGGGAGTAGCAATCAGCCCCAGCATTTT. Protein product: CASSFGSSNQPQHF.

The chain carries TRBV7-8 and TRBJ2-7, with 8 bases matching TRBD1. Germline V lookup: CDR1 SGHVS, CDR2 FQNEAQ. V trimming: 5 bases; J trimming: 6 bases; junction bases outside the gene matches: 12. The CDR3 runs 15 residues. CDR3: CASSPFLVQGGEQYF. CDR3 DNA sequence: TGTGCCAGCAGCCCCTTCCTGGTACAGGGGGGCGAGCAGTACTTC.

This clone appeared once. As DNA, the CDR3 is TGTGCCAGCAGCTTGGTAGTGAACACTGAAGCTTTCTTT. As protein: CASSLVVNTEAFF. The chain couples TRBV5-4 to TRBJ1-1; unclear D gene. V was shortened by 0 bases and J by 0 bases, with 3 bases between the two germline ends. CDR1 is SGHNT and CDR2 is YYREEE in the germline V gene (reference sequence). The CDR3 is 13 residues long.

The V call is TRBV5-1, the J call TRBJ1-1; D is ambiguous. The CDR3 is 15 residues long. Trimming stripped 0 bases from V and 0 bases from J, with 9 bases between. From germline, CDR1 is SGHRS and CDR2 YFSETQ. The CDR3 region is CASSLELGMNTEAFF. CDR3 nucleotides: TGCGCCAGCAGCTTGGAGCTAGGCATGAACACTGAAGCTTTCTTT.

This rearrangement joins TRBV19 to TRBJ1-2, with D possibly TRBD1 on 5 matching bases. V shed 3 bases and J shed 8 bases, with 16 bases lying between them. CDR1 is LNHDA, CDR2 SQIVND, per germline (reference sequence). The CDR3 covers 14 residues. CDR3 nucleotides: TGTGCCAGTAGTATGTGGCAGGGTGAAGGAGGCTACACCTTC. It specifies CASSMWQGEGGYTF.

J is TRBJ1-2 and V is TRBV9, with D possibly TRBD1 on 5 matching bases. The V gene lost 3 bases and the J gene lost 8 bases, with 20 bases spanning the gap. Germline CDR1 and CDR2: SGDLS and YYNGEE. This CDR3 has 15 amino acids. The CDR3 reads CASSAQTDSRGGYTF. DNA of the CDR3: TGTGCCAGCAGCGCACAAACCGACAGCCGTGGCGGCTACACCTTC.

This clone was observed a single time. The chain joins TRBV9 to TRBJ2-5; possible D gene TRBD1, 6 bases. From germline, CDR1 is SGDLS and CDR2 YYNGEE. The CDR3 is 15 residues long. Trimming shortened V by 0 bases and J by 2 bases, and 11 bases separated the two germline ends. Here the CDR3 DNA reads TGTGCCAGCAGCGTAGCTCCGGGACATCAAGAGACCCAGTACTTC. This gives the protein CASSVAPGHQETQYF.

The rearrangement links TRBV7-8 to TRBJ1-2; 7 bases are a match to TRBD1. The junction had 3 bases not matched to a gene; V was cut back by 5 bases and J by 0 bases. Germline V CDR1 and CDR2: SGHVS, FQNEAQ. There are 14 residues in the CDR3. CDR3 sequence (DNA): TGTGCCAGCAGCGCGGGACAGACTAACTATGGCTACACCTTC. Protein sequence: CASSAGQTNYGYTF.

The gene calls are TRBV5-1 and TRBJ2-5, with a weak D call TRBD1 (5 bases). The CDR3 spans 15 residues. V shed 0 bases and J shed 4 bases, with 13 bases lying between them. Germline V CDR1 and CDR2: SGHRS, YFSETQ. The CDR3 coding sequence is TGCGCCAGCAGCTTGGATGGCAGCCAGGGAGAGACCCAGTACTTC. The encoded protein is CASSLDGSQGETQYF.

The CDR3 spells CASSQDLAGIYYNSPLHF. DNA for the CDR3: TGCGCCAGCAGCCAAGATCTGGCAGGGATTTACTATAATTCACCCCTCCACTTT. This sequence joins TRBV4-1 and TRBJ1-6, with a tentative D call TRBD1 (5 bases). Trimming pared 0 bases from V and 3 bases from J, leaving 15 bases between. The CDR3 has 18 amino acids. Germline V gives CDR1 MGHRA, CDR2 YSYEKL.

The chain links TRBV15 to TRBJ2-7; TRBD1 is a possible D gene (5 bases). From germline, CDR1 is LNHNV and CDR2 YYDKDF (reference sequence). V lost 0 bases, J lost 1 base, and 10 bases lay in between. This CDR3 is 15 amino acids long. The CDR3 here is CATSRDQAGSYEQYF. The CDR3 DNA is TGTGCCACCAGCAGAGATCAGGCAGGGTCCTACGAGCAGTACTTC.

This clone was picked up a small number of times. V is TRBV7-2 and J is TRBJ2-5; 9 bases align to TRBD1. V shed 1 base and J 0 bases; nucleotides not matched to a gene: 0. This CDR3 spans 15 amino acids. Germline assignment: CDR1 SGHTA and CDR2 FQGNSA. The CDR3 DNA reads TGTGCCAGCAGCTTAGGGGACAGGGACCAAGAGACCCAGTACTTC. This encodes CASSLGDRDQETQYF. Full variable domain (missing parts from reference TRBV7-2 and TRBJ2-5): GAGVSQSPSNKVTEKGKDVELRCDPISGHTALYWYRQSLGQGLEFLIYFQGNSAPDKSGLPSDRFSAERTGGSVSTLTIQRTQQEDSAVYLCASSLGDRDQETQYFGPGTRLLVL.

CDR3 in amino acids: CASSVRVGTNPNEQFF. Written as DNA, the CDR3 is TGTGCCAGCAGTGTGAGAGTAGGGACTAACCCCAATGAGCAGTTCTTC. The V gene is TRBV2, the J gene TRBJ2-1, with TRBD2 identical over 7 bases. Per the germline V gene, CDR1 is SNHLY and CDR2 is FYNNEI. J lost 6 bases, V lost 4 bases, and 12 bases had no gene match. The CDR3 extends over 16 amino acids. Looking up the rest from reference TRBV2 and TRBJ2-1 gives the full variable domain: EPEVTQTPSHQVTQMGQEVILRCVPISNHLYFYWYRQILGQKVEFLVSFYNNEISEKSEIFDDQFSVERPDGSNFTLKIRSTKLEDSAMYFCASSVRVGTNPNEQFFGPGTRLTVL.

The CDR3 nucleotides read TGTGCCAGCAGCTGGGGACTGCTCACCGGGGAGCTGTTTTTT. Translation gives CASSWGLLTGELFF. The chain employs TRBV5-6 and TRBJ2-2; D possibly corresponds to TRBD2 (6 bases). Germline V gene data show CDR1 as SGHDT and CDR2 as YYEEEE. Trimming took 3 bases from V and 4 from J, leaving 10 bases between them. The CDR3 consists of 14 residues.

The CDR3 nucleotides read TGTGCCATCCGGGACATCTACAATGAGCAGTTCTTC. Encoded protein: CAIRDIYNEQFF. The V gene is TRBV10-3, the J gene TRBJ2-1; weak D call: TRBD1 (6 bases). Trimming left V 8 bases short and J 3 bases short, with 8 bases between. This CDR3 is built from 12 residues. Germline V gene lookup returns CDR1 ENHRY and CDR2 SYGVKD.

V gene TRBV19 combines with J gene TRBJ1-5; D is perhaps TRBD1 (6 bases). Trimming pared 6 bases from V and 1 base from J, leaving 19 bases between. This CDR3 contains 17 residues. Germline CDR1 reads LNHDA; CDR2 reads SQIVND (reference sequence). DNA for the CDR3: TGTGCCAGTAGCCCGGTCCGTGACAGGATCAGCAATCAGCCCCAGCATTTT. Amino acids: CASSPVRDRISNQPQHF.

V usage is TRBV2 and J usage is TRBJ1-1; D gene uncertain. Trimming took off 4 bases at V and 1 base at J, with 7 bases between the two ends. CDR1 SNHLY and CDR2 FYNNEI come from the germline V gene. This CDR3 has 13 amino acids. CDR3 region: CASSGARNTEAFF. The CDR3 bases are TGTGCCAGCAGTGGGGCAAGGAACACTGAAGCTTTCTTT.

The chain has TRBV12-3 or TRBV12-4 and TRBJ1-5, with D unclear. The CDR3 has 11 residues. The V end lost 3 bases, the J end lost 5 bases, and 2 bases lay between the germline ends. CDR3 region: CASSFDQPQHF. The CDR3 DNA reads TGTGCCAGCAGTTTCGATCAGCCCCAGCATTTT.

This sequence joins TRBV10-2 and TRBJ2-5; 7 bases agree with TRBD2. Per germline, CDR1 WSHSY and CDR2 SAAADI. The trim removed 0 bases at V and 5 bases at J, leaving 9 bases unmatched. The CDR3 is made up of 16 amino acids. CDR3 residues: CASSESSRLGGETQYF. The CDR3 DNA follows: TGCGCCAGCAGTGAGTCATCCCGCTTGGGAGGGGAGACCCAGTACTTC.

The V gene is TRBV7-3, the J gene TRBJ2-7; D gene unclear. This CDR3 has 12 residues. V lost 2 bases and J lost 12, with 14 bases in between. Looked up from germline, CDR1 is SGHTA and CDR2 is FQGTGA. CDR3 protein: CASSLDGSFRYF. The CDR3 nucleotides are TGTGCCAGCAGCTTAGATGGTAGCTTTCGGTACTTC.

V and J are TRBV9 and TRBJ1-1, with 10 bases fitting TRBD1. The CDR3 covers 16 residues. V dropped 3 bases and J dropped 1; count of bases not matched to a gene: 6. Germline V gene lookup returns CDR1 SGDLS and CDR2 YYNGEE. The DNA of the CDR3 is TGTGCCAGCAGCGCTCCGACAGGGGGCGAGAACACTGAAGCTTTCTTT. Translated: CASSAPTGGENTEAFF.

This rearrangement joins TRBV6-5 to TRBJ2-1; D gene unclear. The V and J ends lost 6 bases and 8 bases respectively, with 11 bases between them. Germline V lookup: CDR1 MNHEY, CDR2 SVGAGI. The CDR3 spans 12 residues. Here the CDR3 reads CASRLVGYEQFF. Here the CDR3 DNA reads TGTGCCAGCAGACTTGTGGGCTATGAGCAGTTCTTC.